Listed here are 8 T cell receptor beta chains from one sample, sequenced in a study of cytomegalovirus exposure and HLA in healthy donors. Primers: 60 Vbeta forward and 13 Jbeta reverse. The protocol was immunoSEQ multiplex PCR, while the TCRdb copy is restricted to in-frame clones and leaves out a portion. The data hold about 190,000 clones, with approximately 81% observed a single time. The specimen sequenced was PBMCs. The source is a man aged 45-60 years in good health and CMV-seronegative.

This chain connects TRBV5-1 to TRBJ2-3, with a possible D match to TRBD1 (5 bases). Germline values: CDR1 SGHRS, CDR2 YFSETQ. The V end was cut by 0 bases, the J end by 11 bases, with 7 bases between. This CDR3 has 11 amino acids. CDR3 nucleotide sequence: TGCGCCAGCAGCTTGGGGGGCGAGCAGTATTTT. Amino acid sequence: CASSLGGEQYF.

This clone has a handful of counts. The V and J genes are TRBV7-9 and TRBJ1-1, with unresolved D. Germline CDR1 and CDR2: SEHNR and FQNEAQ (reference sequence). The CDR3 loop spans 12 amino acids. V was cut by 4 bases and J by 7 bases, with 10 bases left in between. The chain's CDR3 is CASSWEQSEAFF. The CDR3, as DNA: TGTGCCAGCAGCTGGGAGCAAAGTGAAGCTTTCTTT.

The rearrangement joins TRBV7-2 to TRBJ2-5; D might be TRBD1 (5 bases). Germline V lookup: CDR1 SGHTA, CDR2 FQGNSA. This CDR3 is built from 13 residues. Deletions cut 4 bases from V and 5 bases from J, with 11 bases between. The chain's CDR3 is CASSSRYRETQYF. Here the CDR3 DNA reads TGTGCCAGCAGCTCCCGCTACAGGGAGACCCAGTACTTC.

V usage is TRBV25-1 and J usage is TRBJ2-7, with 12 nucleotides matching TRBD1. J was trimmed by 1 base and V by 3 bases; bases with no gene match: 4. The CDR3 consists of 16 residues. Germline CDR1 and CDR2: MGHDK and SYGVNS. CDR3 residues: CASSEGTGGMSYEQYF. CDR3 DNA sequence: TGTGCCAGCAGTGAGGGGACAGGGGGCATGTCCTACGAGCAGTACTTC.

The DNA for the CDR3 is TGTGCCAGCAGCCGAGGGACTAGCGGGGGGACCTACGAGCAGTACTTC. It translates to CASSRGTSGGTYEQYF. The J gene is TRBJ2-5, the V gene TRBV7-2, with 15 bases fitting TRBD2. The J call may be incorrect, as the DNA end agrees better with TRBJ2-7. CDR1 is SGHTA and CDR2 is FQGNSA in the germline V gene. The CDR3 sequence is 16 residues long.

This clone has just one count. This chain joins TRBV15 and TRBJ2-6, with 8 nucleotides matching TRBD1. This CDR3 is 18 amino acids long. CDR1 is LNHNV and CDR2 is YYDKDF in the germline V gene (reference sequence). With V trimmed by 1 base and J by 0 bases, 5 bases remained unmatched. CDR3 loop: CATSRAGQAFSGANVLTF. In DNA, the CDR3 is TGTGCCACCAGCAGAGCGGGACAGGCGTTCTCTGGGGCCAACGTCCTGACTTTC. Supplemented by reference TRBV15 and TRBJ2-6, the full variable domain reads DAMVIQNPRYQVTQFGKPVTLSCSQTLNHNVMYWYQQKSSQAPKLLFHYYDKDFNNEADTPDNFQSRRPNTSFCFLDIRSPGLGDTAMYLCATSRAGQAFSGANVLTFGAGSRLTVL.

The rearrangement links TRBV7-2 to TRBJ1-1, with D maybe TRBD1 (5 bases). This CDR3 has 14 residues. Per the germline V gene, CDR1 is SGHTA and CDR2 is FQGNSA. The V gene lost 8 bases and the J gene lost 4 bases, with 17 bases spanning the gap. CDR3 nucleotide sequence: TGTGCCAGCCGCAGGGCCGAAGTTAGCACTGAAGCTTTCTTT. This sequence encodes CASRRAEVSTEAFF. The full variable domain, with the rest looked up from reference TRBV7-2 and TRBJ1-1, is GAGVSQSPSNKVTEKGKDVELRCDPISGHTALYWYRQSLGQGLEFLIYFQGNSAPDKSGLPSDRFSAERTGGSVSTLTIQRTQQEDSAVYLCASRRAEVSTEAFFGQGTRLTVV.

As regards this clone: The sample contains more than one DNA sequence encoding this CDR3. The chain joins TRBV10-3 to TRBJ2-1; 11 bases are a match to TRBD2. This CDR3 region has 17 residues. V dropped 10 bases and J dropped 3; count of bases not matched to a gene: 14. Germline assignment: CDR1 ENHRY and CDR2 SYGVKD. The CDR3 region has the DNA TGTGCCACCGCTCCGCACCTAGCGGGGGGAATCTACAATGAGCAGTTCTTC. It encodes CATAPHLAGGIYNEQFF.